The clone carrying this T cell receptor beta chain was seen a few times. Its antigen is undetermined. A single record per CDR3 protein comes from TCRdb applying MiXCR to the reads. The data hold some 200,000 distinct CDR3 sequences, with 8% to 10% observed a single time. This specimen belongs to a study of T cell repertoires in cytomegalovirus infection. Study at large: Public TCR beta signatures marked donors with CMV infection and the matching HLA. General observations from the study: Public TCR beta family frequency separated CMV-and-HLA carriers, including in an independent cohort. HLA-C-restricted TCR beta clonotypes specific for CMV led the ex vivo response.

This CDR3 comprises 13 residues. J was trimmed by 4 bases and V by 6 bases; bases with no gene match: 3. Sequencing input: PBMCs. The genes are TRBV12-3 or TRBV12-4 and TRBJ2-3, with TRBD1 matching 8 bases. The TCR comes from a human donor in good health (CMV status not recorded). Some clones in this sample may be carry-over from other donors' samples. The CDR3 here is CASRQGVADTQYF. DNA of the CDR3: TGTGCCAGCAGACAGGGGGTAGCAGATACGCAGTATTTT.